The 9 T cell receptor beta chains presented below share a single source sample, sequenced in a study of T cell repertoires in cytomegalovirus infection. Antigens for these TCRs are unknown. In TCRdb, the reads were re-called with MiXCR into one record per CDR3 protein. In the table there are roughly 500,000 distinct CDR3 sequences, roughly a third of which are singletons. The material sequenced was cultured PBMCs, taken from culture after CMV antigen stimulation. The receptors shown here come from a human donor in good health (CMV status not recorded). Some clones in this sample may be carry-over from other donors' samples.

The gene calls are TRBV6-5 and TRBJ2-5, with 7 bases matching TRBD2. Trimming at V came to 2 bases and at J to 7 bases, leaving 4 bases not matched to a gene. The CDR3 consists of 13 residues. Germline V lookup: CDR1 MNHEY, CDR2 SVGAGI. The CDR3 spells CASSYAGEGTQYF. CDR3 nucleotide sequence: TGTGCCAGCAGTTACGCGGGAGAGGGGACCCAGTACTTC.

This clonotype was counted at least ten times. V usage is TRBV7-2 and J usage is TRBJ2-2; possibly TRBD2 for D (6 bases). V lost 3 bases to trimming and J lost 0 bases, with 11 bases between them. Per germline, CDR1 SGHTA and CDR2 FQGNSA. The CDR3 runs to 16 residues. The CDR3: CASSFWAGPNTGELFF. The CDR3 DNA reads TGTGCCAGCAGCTTCTGGGCGGGACCGAACACCGGGGAGCTGTTTTTT.

V usage is TRBV7-2 and J usage is TRBJ2-7; TRBD1 matches at 7 bases. Unmatched junction bases numbered 7, after V lost 5 bases and J lost 6 bases. CDR1 is SGHTA and CDR2 is FQGNSA in the germline V gene. CDR3 length: 13 residues. The CDR3 loop is CASSQGTVGEQYV. CDR3 nucleotides: TGTGCCAGCAGCCAGGGGACAGTTGGCGAGCAGTACGTC.

This clonotype has just a few counts. The J gene is TRBJ2-3, the V gene TRBV20-1, with 9 nucleotides matching TRBD2. The V gene's germline CDR1 is DFQATT and CDR2 SNEGSKA (reference sequence). This CDR3 spans 14 amino acids. The J segment lost 8 bases and the V segment lost 5 bases, leaving 11 bases of the junction unmatched. This chain's CDR3 is CSAVRLAVQGTQYF. For the CDR3, the DNA is TGCAGTGCTGTCCGACTAGCGGTGCAGGGTACGCAGTATTTT.

The chain couples TRBV20-1 to TRBJ2-1, with D perhaps matching TRBD2 (6 bases). The V and J ends lost 4 bases and 0 bases respectively, with 13 bases between them. CDR1 is DFQATT, CDR2 SNEGSKA, per germline (reference sequence). CDR3 length: 15 residues. CDR3 sequence reads: CSAISGSSSYNEQFF. The CDR3 coding sequence is TGCAGTGCTATCAGCGGGTCCAGCTCCTACAATGAGCAGTTCTTC.

The V gene is TRBV10-3, the J gene TRBJ2-1, with D perhaps TRBD2 (7 bases). Trimming stripped 5 bases from V and 0 bases from J, with 32 bases between. The CDR3 contains 22 residues. Germline CDR1 is ENHRY and CDR2 is SYGVKD. The CDR3 bases are TGTGCCATCAGTCCGCCCCGCCAGGGCTTTACGAGCGGGGACAACTCCTACAATGAGCAGTTCTTC. As protein: CAISPPRQGFTSGDNSYNEQFF.

The V gene is TRBV6-2 or TRBV6-3, the J gene TRBJ2-3; TRBD2 matches 15 bases. The CDR3 runs 14 residues. The germline V gene encodes CDR1 MNHEY and CDR2 SVGEGT. V lost 5 bases to trimming and J lost 10 bases; unmatched junction nucleotides: 4. The CDR3 DNA sequence: TGTGCCAGCAGTACCCGGACTAGCGGGAGGGCGCAGTATTTT. Amino acid sequence: CASSTRTSGRAQYF.

At least ten counts were recorded for this clonotype. The V and J genes are TRBV11-3 and TRBJ1-1; D ambiguous. V gave up 5 bases and J gave up 2 bases, with 6 bases separating them. The CDR3 is 12 residues long. Germline V gene data show CDR1 as SGHNT and CDR2 as YENEEA. CDR3 amino acids: CASSRLNTEAFF. The CDR3 DNA is TGTGCCAGCAGCCGCCTAAACACTGAAGCTTTCTTT.

Note on this clonotype: Germline is not matched at one junction end, which may reflect a read error. V and J are TRBV7-2 and TRBJ1-2; D gene uncertain. Germline lookup yields CDR1 SGHTA and CDR2 FQGNSA. This CDR3 is 12 amino acids long. The CDR3 is CASSPQIGRSVF. The CDR3 DNA follows: TGTGCCAGCAGCCCCCAAATTGGCCGGTCCGTCTTC.